This entry lists 27 T cell receptor beta chains sequenced from one sample in a study of human T cells and chemical hapten exposure. TCRdb itself ran the RACE reads through MiXCR, one entry per CDR3 protein. The data show about 69,000 distinct CDR3 sequences, over 9% seen once. Time point described: patch test 2, 6 weeks after DPC sensitization. Regarding treatment: therapeutic diphenylcyclopropenone sensitization with weekly scalp DPC. Sequences were derived from whole blood, sampled in connection with sensitization to the hapten diphenylcyclopropenone (DPC). These receptors originate from a woman between 50 and 59 years old with alopecia areata. Some clones in this sample may be carry-over from other donors' samples.

This clonotype was counted many times. The gene calls are TRBV19 and TRBJ2-2, with 7 bases that match TRBD2. The CDR3 is made up of 15 amino acids. In germline, CDR1 is LNHDA, CDR2 SQIVND (reference sequence). V lost 3 bases and J lost 4; bases outside the gene matches: 5. For the CDR3, the DNA is TGTGCCAGTAGTATCAGGGAGGGGAGCACCGGGGAGCTGTTTTTT. This codes for CASSIREGSTGELFF. The full variable domain, with the rest looked up from reference TRBV19 and TRBJ2-2, is DGGITQSPKYLFRKEGQNVTLSCEQNLNHDAMYWYRQDPGQGLRLIYYSQIVNDFQKGDIAEGYSVSREKKESFPLTVTSAQKNPTAFYLCASSIREGSTGELFFGEGSRLTVL.

The chain is built from TRBV7-8 and TRBJ2-1; D remains unclear. CDR1 and CDR2 (germline): SGHVS, FQNEAQ. There are 14 residues in the CDR3. Trimming removed 2 bases from V and 0 bases from J, with 5 bases in between. The CDR3 nucleotides read TGTGCCAGCAGCTTAATAGTCTCCTACAATGAGCAGTTCTTC. The encoded protein is CASSLIVSYNEQFF.

Many counts were recorded for this clonotype. The J gene is TRBJ1-1, the V gene TRBV29-1; unclear D gene. Germline CDR1 and CDR2: SQVTM and ANQGSEA. This CDR3 has 15 amino acids. V was cut by 6 bases and J by 0 bases, with 17 bases left in between. As DNA, the CDR3 is TGCAGCGTCATAACGGGCCCGGGAATGAACACTGAAGCTTTCTTT. Protein product: CSVITGPGMNTEAFF.

This clonotype came up a few times. The CDR3 nucleotides are TGTGCGTATCGGGCAGGGACCGGGGAGCTGTTTTTT. This translates into CAYRAGTGELFF. The V call is TRBV3-1, the J call TRBJ2-2; TRBD1 might be the D (5 bases). Germline-derived CDR1 and CDR2 are LGHDT and YNNKEL (reference sequence). The CDR3 totals 12 residues.

This clonotype was found a few times. J is TRBJ2-6 and V is TRBV5-1, with a possible D match to TRBD1 (5 bases). Deletions cut 5 bases from V and 0 bases from J, with 9 bases between. Germline CDR1 is SGHRS and CDR2 is YFSETQ. This CDR3 region has 15 residues. The CDR3 nucleotides read TGCGCCAGCAGTGAGGACAACTCTGGGGCCAACGTCCTGACTTTC. It is translated as CASSEDNSGANVLTF.

This clonotype was counted many times. The CDR3 coding sequence is TGCGCCAGCAGTGAGTACAGGGGGAGGAATGAGCAGTTCTTC. Amino acids: CASSEYRGRNEQFF. V usage is TRBV10-2 and J usage is TRBJ2-1; the match to TRBD1 covers 8 bases. The CDR3 loop spans 14 amino acids. V trimming: 1 base; J trimming: 7 bases; junction bases outside the gene matches: 3. CDR1 is WSHSY, CDR2 SAAADI, per germline.

This clonotype was counted many times. J is TRBJ2-3 and V is TRBV12-3 or TRBV12-4; tentative D call: TRBD2 (6 bases). The CDR3 length is 16 residues. V lost 8 bases to trimming and J lost 0 bases, with 18 bases between them. The CDR3 sequence: CASRLGGLLSTDTQYF. CDR3 sequence (DNA): TGTGCCAGCCGGCTGGGGGGTCTACTTAGCACAGATACGCAGTATTTT.

This clonotype was seen a few times. CDR3 residues: CASGWRGGNTIYF. As DNA, the CDR3 is TGTGCTAGTGGTTGGCGAGGTGGAAACACCATATATTTT. J is TRBJ1-3 and V is TRBV12-5; unclear D gene. Looked up from germline, CDR1 is LGHNT and CDR2 is FRNRAP. Trimming stripped 4 bases from V and 3 bases from J, with 7 bases between. The CDR3 covers 13 residues.

The table lists this clonotype with many counts. The chain carries TRBV12-5 and TRBJ2-1; a weak D match, TRBD1 (6 bases). From germline, CDR1 is LGHNT and CDR2 FRNRAP. The length of the CDR3 is 19 residues. Trimming left V 6 bases short and J 0 bases short, with 24 bases between. The CDR3: CASGFLPPWGPSSYNEQFF. CDR3 DNA sequence: TGTGCTAGTGGGTTCCTTCCCCCCTGGGGGCCGAGCTCCTACAATGAGCAGTTCTTC.

This rearrangement joins TRBV11-1 to TRBJ2-1, with D perhaps given as TRBD1 or TRBD2 (5 bases each). CDR3 length: 14 amino acids. Germline V CDR1 and CDR2: SGHAT, FQDESV (reference sequence). V dropped 7 bases and J dropped 0 bases, with 10 bases sitting between them. This CDR3 reads CASNSGSSYNEQFF. DNA of the CDR3: TGTGCCAGCAACTCAGGGAGCTCCTACAATGAGCAGTTCTTC.

Notes on this clonotype: This may be a read error, as it is one base from a much larger clone. The chain couples TRBV6-6 to TRBJ2-7; 8 bases align to TRBD2. The CDR3 spans 14 residues. Trimming cost V 6 bases and J 0 bases; bases outside gene matches: 4. The germline gives CDR1 MNHNY, CDR2 SVGAGI (reference sequence). In nucleotides, the CDR3 is TGTGCCAGCAGACCGACTAGCGTCTCCTACGAGCAGTACTTC. It specifies CASRPTSVSYEQYF.

This clonotype was counted a few times. The chain is built from TRBV6-2 or TRBV6-3 and TRBJ1-1; D is unclear. The V gene's germline CDR1 is MNHEY and CDR2 SVGEGT. The CDR3 totals 14 residues. V gave up 2 bases and J gave up 0 bases, with 7 bases separating them. The CDR3 is CASSYEGMNTEAFF. DNA for the CDR3: TGTGCCAGCAGTTACGAGGGCATGAACACTGAAGCTTTCTTT.

A few counts support this clonotype. This sequence joins TRBV2 and TRBJ2-7, with TRBD2 identical over 12 bases. V lost 4 bases and J lost 2; bases outside the gene matches: 3. The germline CDR1 and CDR2 sequences are SNHLY and FYNNEI. The CDR3 sequence is 15 residues long. Here the CDR3 reads CASSARTSGTYEQYF. CDR3 in DNA: TGTGCCAGCAGTGCGAGGACTAGCGGGACCTACGAGCAGTACTTC.

In this sample, this clonotype turned up many times. The V gene is TRBV3-1, the J gene TRBJ2-1; D tentatively fits TRBD1 or TRBD2 (6 bases each). The CDR3 extends over 14 amino acids. Per the germline V gene, CDR1 is LGHDT and CDR2 is YNNKEL (reference sequence). The ends were cut back, 1 base at V and 6 bases at J, with 10 bases in the middle. The CDR3 protein is CASSQAGGGNEQFF. As DNA, the CDR3 is TGTGCCAGCAGCCAAGCCGGGGGCGGCAATGAGCAGTTCTTC.

The chain links TRBV10-1 to TRBJ2-1, with TRBD2 matching 9 bases. V lost 9 bases, J lost 0 bases, and 9 bases stayed unmatched. Germline V gene data show CDR1 as WNHNN and CDR2 as SYGVQD (reference sequence). The CDR3 sequence is 16 residues long. CDR3 amino acids: CASKGLAWSSYNEQFF. The DNA for the CDR3 is TGCGCCAGTAAGGGACTAGCATGGAGCTCCTACAATGAGCAGTTCTTC.

This clonotype was observed many times. The chain joins TRBV9 to TRBJ1-4; perhaps TRBD1 as D (6 bases). Trimming stripped 3 bases from V and 5 bases from J, with 11 bases between. CDR3 length: 14 residues. Per the germline V gene, CDR1 is SGDLS and CDR2 is YYNGEE. For the CDR3, the DNA is TGTGCCAGCAGCGAGGGACAATGGAATGAAAAACTGTTTTTT. It yields the protein CASSEGQWNEKLFF.

The table lists this clonotype with a few counts. The chain recombines TRBV6-6 with TRBJ2-7; perhaps D is TRBD1 or TRBD2 (5 bases each). V was shortened by 4 bases and J by 2 bases, with 9 bases between the two germline ends. Germline CDR1 reads MNHNY; CDR2 reads SVGAGI (reference sequence). This CDR3 spans 13 amino acids. In DNA, the CDR3 is TGTGCCAGCAGTTCTCAGGGACCCTACGAGCAGTACTTC. Protein sequence: CASSSQGPYEQYF.

To note about this clonotype: Because the CDR3 is missing its conserved closing phenylalanine or tryptophan, this is likely a read error. The chain is built from TRBV18 and TRBJ2-7; 7 bases map to TRBD1. From germline, CDR1 is KGHSH and CDR2 LQKENI. This CDR3 region has 14 residues. The ends lost 1 base at V and 3 bases at J; junction bases unmatched: 3. CDR3 region: CASSPRQGGYEQYY. CDR3 coding DNA: TGTGCCAGCTCACCACGACAGGGTGGCTACGAGCAGTACTAC.

The sample holds many counts of this clonotype. The chain combines TRBV20-1 with TRBJ1-4; D is unresolved. The CDR3 sequence is 16 residues long. V lost 6 bases to trimming and J lost 5 bases, with 22 bases between them. Looked up from germline, CDR1 is DFQATT and CDR2 is SNEGSKA (reference sequence). In DNA, the CDR3 is TGCAGTGCGCAGATCCCCTCTGGACTCGAGAATGAAAAACTGTTTTTT. Its translation is CSAQIPSGLENEKLFF.

This clonotype was picked up many times. The chain carries TRBV5-6 and TRBJ2-3; the D call may be TRBD1 or TRBD2 (5 bases each). The CDR3 length is 18 residues. The germline V and J ends were trimmed by 0 bases and 2 bases, with 19 bases remaining between them. Germline loops: CDR1 SGHDT, CDR2 YYEEEE. CDR3 amino acids: CASSLDSLTGPSTDTQYF. As DNA, the CDR3 is TGTGCCAGCAGCTTGGACAGTTTAACGGGACCCTCCACAGATACGCAGTATTTT. Drawing the rest from reference TRBV5-6 and TRBJ2-3, the complete variable domain is DAGVTQSPTHLIKTRGQQVTLRCSPKSGHDTVSWYQQALGQGPQFIFQYYEEEERQRGNFPDRFSGHQFPNYSSELNVNALLLGDSALYLCASSLDSLTGPSTDTQYFGPGTRLTVL.

The J gene is TRBJ2-3, the V gene TRBV5-1; no reliable D call. V gave up 0 bases and J gave up 0 bases, with 5 bases separating them. The CDR3 runs 14 residues. Per germline, CDR1 SGHRS and CDR2 YFSETQ. CDR3 sequence: CASSLESSTDTQYF. CDR3 bases: TGCGCCAGCAGCTTGGAGTCTAGCACAGATACGCAGTATTTT.

The chain employs TRBV20-1 and TRBJ2-5, with a tentative D call TRBD2 (5 bases). V was pared by 6 bases and J by 1 base, with 15 bases between. Germline V gene sequence: CDR1 DFQATT, CDR2 SNEGSKA (reference sequence). CDR3 size: 14 residues. The CDR3 DNA is TGCAGTGCCACCAGAGGTGCGGGCCAAGAGACCCAGTACTTC. This encodes CSATRGAGQETQYF.

The sample holds a few counts of this clonotype. The chain employs TRBV7-9 and TRBJ2-1; D is possibly TRBD1 (5 bases). V was pared by 5 bases and J by 2 bases, with 13 bases between. From germline, CDR1 is SEHNR and CDR2 FQNEAQ (reference sequence). This CDR3 region has 15 residues. The CDR3 sequence: CASSPRAHTYNEQFF. The CDR3 DNA reads as TGTGCCAGCAGCCCCAGGGCCCATACCTACAATGAGCAGTTCTTC.

This clonotype occurred a few times. The chain has TRBV4-1 and TRBJ2-2, with D unresolved. The CDR3 contains 16 residues. Germline V CDR1 and CDR2: MGHRA, YSYEKL. The V end was cut by 1 base, the J end by 3 bases, with 12 bases between. CDR3 nucleotide sequence: TGCGCCAGCAGCCAAGGGGCCCGGACGGACACCGGGGAGCTGTTTTTT. Protein product: CASSQGARTDTGELFF.

A few counts support this clonotype. The chain joins TRBV18 to TRBJ2-3, with 10 bases lining up with TRBD2. This CDR3 has 17 residues. Germline CDR1 is KGHSH and CDR2 is LQKENI. V shed 1 base, J shed 8 bases, and the junction held 12 bases outside the gene matches. The CDR3 nucleotides are TGTGCCAGCTCACCACTCTCCGGTGGGACTAGCGTGGGTACGCAGTATTTT. Translating gives CASSPLSGGTSVGTQYF.

This clonotype has a count of ten or more. The rearrangement uses TRBV29-1 and TRBJ1-2; D uncertain. The V gene's germline CDR1 is SQVTM and CDR2 ANQGSEA. V lost 3 bases, J lost 4 bases, and 15 bases lay in between. This CDR3 is built from 14 residues. Here the CDR3 reads CSVDGFSSAYGYTF. In DNA form, the CDR3 reads TGCAGCGTTGATGGATTCTCATCCGCCTATGGCTACACCTTC.

This clonotype was detected a few times. The gene calls are TRBV7-8 and TRBJ2-3, with TRBD1 as a possible D gene (5 bases). The V end lost 3 bases, the J end lost 1 base, and 11 bases lay between the germline ends. The CDR3 is made up of 15 amino acids. CDR1 SGHVS and CDR2 FQNEAQ come from the germline V gene. The CDR3 region is CASSLRLGGTDTQYF. Written as DNA, the CDR3 is TGTGCCAGCAGCTTGCGCCTAGGGGGCACAGATACGCAGTATTTT. Complete variable domain (other parts from reference TRBV7-8 and TRBJ2-3): GAGVSQSPRYKVAKRGQDVALRCDPISGHVSLFWYQQALGQGPEFLTYFQNEAQLDKSGLPSDRFFAERPEGSVSTLKIQRTQQEDSAVYLCASSLRLGGTDTQYFGPGTRLTVL.